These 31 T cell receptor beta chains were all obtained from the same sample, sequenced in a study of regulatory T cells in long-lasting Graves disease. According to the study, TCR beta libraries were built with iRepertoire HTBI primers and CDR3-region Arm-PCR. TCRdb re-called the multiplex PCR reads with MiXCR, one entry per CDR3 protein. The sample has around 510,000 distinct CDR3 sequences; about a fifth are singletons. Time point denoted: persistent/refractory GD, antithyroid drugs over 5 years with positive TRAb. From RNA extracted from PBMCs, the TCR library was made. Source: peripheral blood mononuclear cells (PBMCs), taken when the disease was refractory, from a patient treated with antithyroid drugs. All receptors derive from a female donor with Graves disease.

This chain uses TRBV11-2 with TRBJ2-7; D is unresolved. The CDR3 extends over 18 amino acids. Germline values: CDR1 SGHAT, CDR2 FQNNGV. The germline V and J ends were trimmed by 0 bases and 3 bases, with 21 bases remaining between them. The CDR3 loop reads CASSLDNSGQVDRYEQYF. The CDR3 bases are TGTGCCAGCAGCTTAGATAATTCCGGGCAGGTGGATCGCTACGAGCAGTACTTC.

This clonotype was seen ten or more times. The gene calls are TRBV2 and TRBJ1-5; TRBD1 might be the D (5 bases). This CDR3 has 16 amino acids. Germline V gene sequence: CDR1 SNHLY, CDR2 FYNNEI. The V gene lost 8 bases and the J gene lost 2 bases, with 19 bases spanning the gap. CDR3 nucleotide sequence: TGTGCCAGCGCTCCCCTCAGGGTCTCCGGCAATCAGCCCCAGCATTTT. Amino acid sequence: CASAPLRVSGNQPQHF.

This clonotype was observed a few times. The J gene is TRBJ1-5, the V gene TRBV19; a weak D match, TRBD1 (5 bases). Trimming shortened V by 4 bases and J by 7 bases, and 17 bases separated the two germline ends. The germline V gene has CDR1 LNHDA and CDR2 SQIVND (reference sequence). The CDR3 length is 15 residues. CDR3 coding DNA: TGTGCCAGTAGTAACCGGGACGAATGGGGACAGCCCCAGCATTTT. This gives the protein CASSNRDEWGQPQHF.

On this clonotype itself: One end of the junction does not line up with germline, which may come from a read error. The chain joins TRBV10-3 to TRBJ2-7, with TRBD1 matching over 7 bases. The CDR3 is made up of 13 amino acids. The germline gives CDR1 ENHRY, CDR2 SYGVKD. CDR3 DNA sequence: TGTGCCATCAGTGAGGATTGGGACAGACCTCAATTTTTC. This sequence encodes CAISEDWDRPQFF.

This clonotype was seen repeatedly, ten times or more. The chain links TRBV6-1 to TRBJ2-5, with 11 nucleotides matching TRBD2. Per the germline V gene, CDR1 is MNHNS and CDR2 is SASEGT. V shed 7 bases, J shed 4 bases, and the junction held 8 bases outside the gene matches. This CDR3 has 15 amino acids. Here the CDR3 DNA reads TGTGCCAGCACTACAACCGGACTAGCGGGAGAGACCCAGTACTTC. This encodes CASTTTGLAGETQYF.

Written as DNA, the CDR3 is TGTGCCAGCAGTTCCTTGACAGATTCAGATACGCAGTATTTT. Protein: CASSSLTDSDTQYF. The gene calls are TRBV27 and TRBJ2-3; maybe TRBD1 (5 bases). The CDR3 is made up of 14 amino acids. Germline V gene sequence: CDR1 MNHEY, CDR2 SMNVEV (reference sequence). Trimming took 4 bases from V and 4 from J, leaving 12 bases between them.

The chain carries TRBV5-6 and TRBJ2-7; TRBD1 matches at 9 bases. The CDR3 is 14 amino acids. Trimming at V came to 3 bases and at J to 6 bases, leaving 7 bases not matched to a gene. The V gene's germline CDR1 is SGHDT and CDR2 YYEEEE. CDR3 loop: CASSSTGGNGEQYF. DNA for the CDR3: TGTGCCAGCAGCTCGACAGGGGGAAATGGCGAGCAGTACTTC.

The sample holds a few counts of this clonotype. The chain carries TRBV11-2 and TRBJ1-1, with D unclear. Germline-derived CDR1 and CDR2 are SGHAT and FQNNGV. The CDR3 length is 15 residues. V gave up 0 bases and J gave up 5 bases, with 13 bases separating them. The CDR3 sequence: CASSLDFRRRTEAFF. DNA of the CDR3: TGTGCCAGCAGCTTAGATTTTCGGAGGAGAACTGAAGCTTTCTTT.

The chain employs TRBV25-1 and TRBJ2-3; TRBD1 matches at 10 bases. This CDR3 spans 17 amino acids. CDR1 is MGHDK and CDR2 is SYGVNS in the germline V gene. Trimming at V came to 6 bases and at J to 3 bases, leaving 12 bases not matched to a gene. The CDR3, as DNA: TGTGCCAGCAGCAGCTTTCGGGGGACAGGGGTTACAGATACGCAGTATTTT. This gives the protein CASSSFRGTGVTDTQYF.

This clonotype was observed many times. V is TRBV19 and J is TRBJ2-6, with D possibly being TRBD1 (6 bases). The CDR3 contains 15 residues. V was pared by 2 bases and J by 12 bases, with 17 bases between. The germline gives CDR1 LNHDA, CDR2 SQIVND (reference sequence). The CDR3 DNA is TGTGCCAGTAGTATACCCGTTGGGGGCTACGGCGTCCTGACTTTC. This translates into CASSIPVGGYGVLTF.

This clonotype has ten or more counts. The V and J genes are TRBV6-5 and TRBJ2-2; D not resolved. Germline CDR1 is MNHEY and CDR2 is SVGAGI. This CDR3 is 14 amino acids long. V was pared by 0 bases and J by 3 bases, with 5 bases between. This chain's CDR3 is CASSYSGYTGELFF. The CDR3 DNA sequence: TGTGCCAGCAGTTACTCAGGTTACACCGGGGAGCTGTTTTTT.

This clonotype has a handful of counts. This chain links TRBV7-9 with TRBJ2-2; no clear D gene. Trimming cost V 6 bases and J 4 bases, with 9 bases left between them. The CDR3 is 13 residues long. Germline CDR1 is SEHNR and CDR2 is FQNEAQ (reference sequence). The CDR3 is CASRAQATGELFF. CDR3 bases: TGTGCCAGCAGAGCCCAGGCCACCGGGGAGCTGTTTTTT.

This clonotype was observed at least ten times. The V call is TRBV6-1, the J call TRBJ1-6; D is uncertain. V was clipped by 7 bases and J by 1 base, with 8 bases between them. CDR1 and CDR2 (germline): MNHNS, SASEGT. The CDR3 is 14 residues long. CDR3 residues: CASKRGSYNSPLHF. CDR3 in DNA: TGTGCCAGCAAGCGGGGATCCTATAATTCACCCCTCCACTTT.

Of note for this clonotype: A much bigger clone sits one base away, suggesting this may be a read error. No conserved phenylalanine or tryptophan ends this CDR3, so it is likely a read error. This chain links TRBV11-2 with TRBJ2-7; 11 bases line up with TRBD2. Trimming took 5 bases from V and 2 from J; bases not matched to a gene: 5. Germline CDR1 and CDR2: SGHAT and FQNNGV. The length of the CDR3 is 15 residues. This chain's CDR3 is CASSHGTSGTYEQYS. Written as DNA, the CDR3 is TGTGCCAGCAGCCATGGGACTAGCGGTACCTACGAGCAGTACTCC.

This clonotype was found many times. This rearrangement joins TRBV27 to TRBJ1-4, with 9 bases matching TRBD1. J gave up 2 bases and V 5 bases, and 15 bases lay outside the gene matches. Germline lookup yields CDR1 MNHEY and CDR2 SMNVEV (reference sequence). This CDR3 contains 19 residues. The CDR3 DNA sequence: TGTGCCAGCAGTACGAAAACGGGACAGGGTTCTCAGACTAATGAAAAACTGTTTTTT. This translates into CASSTKTGQGSQTNEKLFF. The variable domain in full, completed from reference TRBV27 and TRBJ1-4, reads EAQVTQNPRYLITVTGKKLTVTCSQNMNHEYMSWYRQDPGLGLRQIYYSMNVEVTDKGDVPEGYKVSRKEKRNFPLILESPSPNQTSLYFCASSTKTGQGSQTNEKLFFGSGTQLSVL.

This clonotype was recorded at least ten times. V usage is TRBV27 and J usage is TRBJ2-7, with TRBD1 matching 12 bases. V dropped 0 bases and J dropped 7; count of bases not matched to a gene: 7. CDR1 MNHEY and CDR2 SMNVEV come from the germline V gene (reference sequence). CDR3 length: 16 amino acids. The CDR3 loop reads CASSLSAGTGGGEQYF. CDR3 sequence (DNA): TGTGCCAGCAGTTTATCGGCCGGGACAGGGGGCGGGGAGCAGTACTTC.

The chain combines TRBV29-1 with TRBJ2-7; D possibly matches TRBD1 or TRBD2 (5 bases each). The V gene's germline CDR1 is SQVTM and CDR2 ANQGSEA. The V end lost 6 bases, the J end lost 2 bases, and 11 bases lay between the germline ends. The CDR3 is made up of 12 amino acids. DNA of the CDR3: TGCAGCGTCCTTGTGGGGGCCTACGAGCAGTACTTC. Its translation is CSVLVGAYEQYF.

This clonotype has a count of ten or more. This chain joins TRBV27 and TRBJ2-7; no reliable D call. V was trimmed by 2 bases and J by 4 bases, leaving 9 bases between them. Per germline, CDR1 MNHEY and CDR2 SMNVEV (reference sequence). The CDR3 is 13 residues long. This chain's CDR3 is CASSLQAAYEQYF. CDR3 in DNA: TGTGCCAGCAGTTTACAGGCGGCTTACGAGCAGTACTTC.

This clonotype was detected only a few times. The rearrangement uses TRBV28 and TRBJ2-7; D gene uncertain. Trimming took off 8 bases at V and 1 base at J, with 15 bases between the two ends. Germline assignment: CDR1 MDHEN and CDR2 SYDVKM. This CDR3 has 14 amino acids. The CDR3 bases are TGTGCCAGCCACTCGTTGGGGTCGTCCTACGAGCAGTACTTC. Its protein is CASHSLGSSYEQYF. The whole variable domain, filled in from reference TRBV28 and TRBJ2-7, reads DVKVTQSSRYLVKRTGEKVFLECVQDMDHENMFWYRQDPGLGLRLIYFSYDVKMKEKGDIPEGYSVSREKKERFSLILESASTNQTSMYLCASHSLGSSYEQYFGPGTRLTVT.

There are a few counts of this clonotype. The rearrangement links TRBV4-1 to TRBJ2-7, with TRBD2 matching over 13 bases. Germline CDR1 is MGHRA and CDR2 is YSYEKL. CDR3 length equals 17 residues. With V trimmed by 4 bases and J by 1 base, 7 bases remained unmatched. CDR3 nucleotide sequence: TGCGCCAGCAGCCCCCGGACTAGCGGGAGTCTTTCCTACGAGCAGTACTTC. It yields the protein CASSPRTSGSLSYEQYF.

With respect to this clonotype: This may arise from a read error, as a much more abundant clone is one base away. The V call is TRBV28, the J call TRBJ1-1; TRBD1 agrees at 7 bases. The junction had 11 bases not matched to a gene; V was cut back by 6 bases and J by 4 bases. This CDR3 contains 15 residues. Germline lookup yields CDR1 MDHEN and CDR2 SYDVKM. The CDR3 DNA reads TGTGCCAGCAGCGACAGGGTTAGTCTGAGCACTGAAGCTTTCTTT. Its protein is CASSDRVSLSTEAFF.

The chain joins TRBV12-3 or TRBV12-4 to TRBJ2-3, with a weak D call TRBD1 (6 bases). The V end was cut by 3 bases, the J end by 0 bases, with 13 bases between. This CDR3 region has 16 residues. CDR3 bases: TGTGCCAGCAGTTTGGAAGCACAGGGAAGCACAGATACGCAGTATTTT. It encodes CASSLEAQGSTDTQYF.

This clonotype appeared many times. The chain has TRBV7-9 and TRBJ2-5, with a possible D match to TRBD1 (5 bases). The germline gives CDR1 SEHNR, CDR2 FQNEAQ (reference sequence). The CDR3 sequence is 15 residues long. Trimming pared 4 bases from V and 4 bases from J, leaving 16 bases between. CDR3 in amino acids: CASSSRQGIGETQYF. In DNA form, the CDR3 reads TGTGCCAGCAGCTCGCGGCAGGGAATAGGAGAGACCCAGTACTTC.

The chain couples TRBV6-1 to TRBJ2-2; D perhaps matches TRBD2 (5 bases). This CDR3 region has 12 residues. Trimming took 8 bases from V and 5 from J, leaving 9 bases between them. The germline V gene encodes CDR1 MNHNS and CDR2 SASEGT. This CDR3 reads CASGTGTGELFF. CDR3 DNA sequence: TGTGCCAGCGGTACGGGGACCGGGGAGCTGTTTTTT.

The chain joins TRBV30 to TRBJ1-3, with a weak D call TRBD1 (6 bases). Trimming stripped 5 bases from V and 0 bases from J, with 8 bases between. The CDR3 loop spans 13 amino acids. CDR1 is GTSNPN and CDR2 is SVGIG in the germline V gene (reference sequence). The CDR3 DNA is TGTGCCTGGGACAGGAGCTCTGGAAACACCATATATTTT. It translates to CAWDRSSGNTIYF.

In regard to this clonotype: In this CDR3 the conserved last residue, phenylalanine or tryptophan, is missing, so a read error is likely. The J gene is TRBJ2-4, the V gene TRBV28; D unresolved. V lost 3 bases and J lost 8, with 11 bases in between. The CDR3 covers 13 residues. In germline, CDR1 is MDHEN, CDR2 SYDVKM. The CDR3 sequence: CASSFPRADIQYL. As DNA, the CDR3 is TGTGCCAGCAGTTTCCCCCGGGCCGACATTCAGTACCTC.

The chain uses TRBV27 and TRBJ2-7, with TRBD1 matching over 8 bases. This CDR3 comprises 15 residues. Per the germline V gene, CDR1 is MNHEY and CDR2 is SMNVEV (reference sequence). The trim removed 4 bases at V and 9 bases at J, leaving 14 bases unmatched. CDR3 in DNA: TGTGCCAGCAGTTCCCCAGGGGGCGGGCAGGCGGGGCAGTACTTC. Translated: CASSSPGGGQAGQYF.

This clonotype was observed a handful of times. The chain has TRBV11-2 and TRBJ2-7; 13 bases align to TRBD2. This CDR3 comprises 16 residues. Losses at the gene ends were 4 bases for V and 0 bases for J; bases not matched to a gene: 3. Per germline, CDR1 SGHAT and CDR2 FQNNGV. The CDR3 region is CASSSGTSGNSYEQYF. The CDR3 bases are TGTGCCAGCAGCTCCGGGACTAGCGGGAACTCCTACGAGCAGTACTTC.

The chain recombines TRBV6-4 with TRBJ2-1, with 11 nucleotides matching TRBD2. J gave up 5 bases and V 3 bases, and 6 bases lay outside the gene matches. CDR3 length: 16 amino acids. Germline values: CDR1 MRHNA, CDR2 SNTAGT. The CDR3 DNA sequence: TGTGCCAGCAGTGAAGTAGCGGGAGGGGGGGACAATGAGCAGTTCTTC. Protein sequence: CASSEVAGGGDNEQFF.

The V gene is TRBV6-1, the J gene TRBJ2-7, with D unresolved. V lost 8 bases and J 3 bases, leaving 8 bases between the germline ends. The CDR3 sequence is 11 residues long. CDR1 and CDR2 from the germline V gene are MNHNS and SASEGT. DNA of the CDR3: TGTGCCAGCGAAGGACGCTACGAGCAGTACTTC. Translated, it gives CASEGRYEQYF.

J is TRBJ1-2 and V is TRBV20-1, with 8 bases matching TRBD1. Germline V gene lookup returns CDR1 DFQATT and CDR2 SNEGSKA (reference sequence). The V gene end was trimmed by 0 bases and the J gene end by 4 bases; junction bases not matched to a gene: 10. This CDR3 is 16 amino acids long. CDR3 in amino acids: CSARDLAGQEIYGYTF. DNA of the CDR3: TGCAGTGCTAGAGATCTTGCGGGACAGGAAATCTATGGCTACACCTTC.